This T cell receptor (beta chain) was obtained from a study of OX40 agonist ivuxolimab in advanced cancers. Study background: Three patients responded partially, comprising one with hepatocellular carcinoma and two with cutaneous melanoma. Study findings and constraints: On average, CD8+ T cells showed a greater number of expanded clones than CD4+. Both blood CD4+ and CD8+ T cells showed clonal growth by week 6 at 0.1 to 3.0 mg/kg.

This clone was observed a handful of times. Its antigen remains unidentified. Some clones are missing from TCRdb's copy, which holds only in-frame ones; the method was immunoSEQ multiplex PCR. The sample consists of about 96,000 clones, under 85% of them appearing once. The sequence was obtained from an adult with an advanced solid tumor such as melanoma, head and neck, liver or kidney cancer. Sample: CD4+ or CD8+ T cells sorted from blood, taken in a trial of the OX40 agonist ivuxolimab.

The CDR3 sequence: CASNGQANTGELFF. In nucleotides, the CDR3 is TGTGCCAGCAATGGACAGGCGAACACCGGGGAGCTGTTTTTT. J is TRBJ2-2 and V is TRBV6-6, with 7 bases lining up with TRBD1. Trimming took 7 bases from V and 0 from J; bases not matched to a gene: 2. The CDR3 totals 14 residues. CDR1 and CDR2 (germline): MNHNY, SVGAGI (reference sequence).